The 31 T cell receptor beta chains below were found in one sample sequenced in a study of blood T cell repertoires in COVID-19. Data came from immunoSEQ multiplex PCR; TCRdb stores just in-frame clones and leaves some out. The sample has 39,000 or so clones; approximately 91% are singletons. The sample taken for sequencing was peripheral blood. The receptor set was obtained from a man between 50 and 59 years old with active COVID-19.

The V gene is TRBV5-1, the J gene TRBJ2-2; 8 nucleotides agree with TRBD1. Trimming at V came to 6 bases and at J to 0 bases, leaving 1 base not matched to a gene. The CDR3 consists of 14 residues. CDR1 is SGHRS and CDR2 is YFSETQ in the germline V gene. DNA for the CDR3: TGCGCCAGCAAGGGACAGGCGAACACCGGGGAGCTGTTTTTT. Protein product: CASKGQANTGELFF.

The chain couples TRBV9 to TRBJ2-7; D remains unclear. Germline V CDR1 and CDR2: SGDLS, YYNGEE. The CDR3 contains 15 residues. Trimming left V 0 bases short and J 1 base short, with 11 bases between. The CDR3 DNA reads TGTGCCAGCAGCGTAGGCCAAGCGCAGTCCTACGAGCAGTACTTC. Translated, it gives CASSVGQAQSYEQYF. The whole variable domain, filled in from reference TRBV9 and TRBJ2-7, reads DSGVTQTPKHLITATGQRVTLRCSPRSGDLSVYWYQQSLDQGLQFLIQYYNGEERAKGNILERFSAQQFPDLHSELNLSSLELGDSALYFCASSVGQAQSYEQYFGPGTRLTVT.

The chain uses TRBV28 and TRBJ1-1, with a tentative D call TRBD1 (6 bases). This CDR3 has 13 amino acids. Trimming left V 10 bases short and J 2 bases short, with 14 bases between. The V gene's germline CDR1 is MDHEN and CDR2 SYDVKM. The CDR3 loop is CATSTTGNTEAFF. The CDR3 DNA reads as TGTGCCACCTCAACGACAGGAAACACTGAAGCTTTCTTT.

The chain has TRBV3-1 (or the pseudogene TRBV3-2) and TRBJ2-2, with a tentative D call TRBD2 (6 bases). From germline, CDR1 is LGHDT and CDR2 YNNKEL (reference sequence). V was trimmed by 4 bases and J by 3 bases, leaving 12 bases between them. CDR3 length: 15 amino acids. The CDR3 nucleotides are TGTGCCAGCAGCCCTGGCGGGATTGACACCGGGGAGCTGTTTTTT. Translation gives CASSPGGIDTGELFF.

The chain couples TRBV12-5 to TRBJ2-1; 9 bases fit TRBD1. This CDR3 comprises 15 residues. Unmatched junction bases numbered 6, after V lost 3 bases and J lost 6 bases. CDR1 is LGHNT and CDR2 is FRNRAP in the germline V gene. For the CDR3, the DNA is TGTGCTAGTGGTTTCACAGGGGGCATTATCAATGAGCAGTTCTTC. It specifies CASGFTGGIINEQFF.

This clone was counted once. The chain links TRBV7-9 to TRBJ1-1, with a possible D match to TRBD1 (5 bases). The CDR3 contains 13 residues. The germline V gene encodes CDR1 SEHNR and CDR2 FQNEAQ (reference sequence). The V end lost 1 base, the J end lost 11 bases, and 14 bases lay between the germline ends. CDR3 region: CASSLEKGVFAFF. For the CDR3, the DNA is TGTGCCAGCAGCTTAGAGAAAGGGGTTTTCGCTTTCTTT.

This clone was picked up one time. The V gene is TRBV6-5, the J gene TRBJ2-1; weak D call: TRBD2 (5 bases). The CDR3 is 14 amino acids. Trimming left V 0 bases short and J 9 bases short, with 12 bases between. Germline CDR1 MNHEY, CDR2 SVGAGI. CDR3 residues: CASSYSSRAGEQFF. The CDR3 nucleotides read TGTGCCAGCAGTTACTCGAGTAGGGCGGGTGAGCAGTTCTTC.

This clone has only one observation. J is TRBJ2-7 and V is TRBV19, with D tentatively TRBD1 (5 bases). Germline V gene data show CDR1 as LNHDA and CDR2 as SQIVND (reference sequence). Trimming took 5 bases from V and 0 from J, leaving 11 bases between them. The CDR3 is 14 residues long. CDR3 in amino acids: CASSSSTDSYEQYF. The DNA for the CDR3 is TGTGCCAGTAGTTCCTCGACAGACTCCTACGAGCAGTACTTC.

This chain joins TRBV7-3 and TRBJ1-2; perhaps TRBD1 as D (5 bases). From germline, CDR1 is SGHTA and CDR2 FQGTGA. Trimming cost V 4 bases and J 6 bases, with 15 bases left between them. This CDR3 contains 14 residues. CDR3 bases: TGTGCCAGCAGCTCGGCCCAGGGTTTCGATGGCTACACCTTC. This gives the protein CASSSAQGFDGYTF.

This rearrangement joins TRBV6-2 or TRBV6-3 to TRBJ1-2, with 10 positions matching TRBD1. The germline V gene encodes CDR1 MNHEY and CDR2 SVGEGT. Trimming cost V 4 bases and J 9 bases; bases outside gene matches: 8. The CDR3 consists of 14 residues. The CDR3 protein is CASSWETGGSSYTF. The CDR3 region has the DNA TGTGCCAGCAGTTGGGAGACAGGGGGCTCTAGCTACACCTTC.

The chain combines TRBV5-1 with TRBJ1-1, with D tentatively TRBD1 (5 bases). This CDR3 comprises 13 residues. Trimming removed 0 bases from V and 5 bases from J, with 8 bases in between. Germline CDR1 and CDR2: SGHRS and YFSETQ. CDR3 coding DNA: TGCGCCAGCAGCTTGGGGGGCAGTACTGAAGCTTTCTTT. Protein: CASSLGGSTEAFF. The full variable domain, in which reference TRBV5-1 and TRBJ1-1 provide the parts outside the CDR3, is KAGVTQTPRYLIKTRGQQVTLSCSPISGHRSVSWYQQTPGQGLQFLFEYFSETQRNKGNFPGRFSGRQFSNSRSEMNVSTLELGDSALYLCASSLGGSTEAFFGQGTRLTVV.

This chain joins TRBV10-3 and TRBJ1-2; D possibly corresponds to TRBD1 (6 bases). V was clipped by 2 bases and J by 6 bases, with 13 bases between them. The CDR3 extends over 14 amino acids. Germline assignment: CDR1 ENHRY and CDR2 SYGVKD. CDR3 protein: CAISEMGAGDGYTF. Here the CDR3 DNA reads TGTGCCATCAGTGAGATGGGGGCCGGGGATGGCTACACCTTC.

DNA of the CDR3: TGTGCCAGCAGCTTAGGGACAGGGGAACGGGAGACCCAGTACTTC. Residues: CASSLGTGERETQYF. The chain is built from TRBV7-3 and TRBJ2-5; 10 bases line up with TRBD1. The V gene end was trimmed by 2 bases and the J gene end by 5 bases; junction bases not matched to a gene: 5. This CDR3 has 15 amino acids. Germline V CDR1 and CDR2: SGHTA, FQGTGA. Full variable domain (missing parts from reference TRBV7-3 and TRBJ2-5): GAGVSQTPSNKVTEKGKYVELRCDPISGHTALYWYRQSLGQGPEFLIYFQGTGAADDSGLPNDRFFAVRPEGSVSTLKIQRTERGDSAVYLCASSLGTGERETQYFGPGTRLLVL.

The chain uses TRBV18 and TRBJ1-1; D is undetermined. Germline lookup yields CDR1 KGHSH and CDR2 LQKENI. This CDR3 has 13 residues. V was cut by 1 base and J by 7 bases, with 10 bases left in between. Here the CDR3 DNA reads TGTGCCAGCTCACCACTGGATGGGAGTGAAGCTTTCTTT. Translating gives CASSPLDGSEAFF.

The rearrangement joins TRBV5-1 to TRBJ2-7; D may be TRBD2 (5 bases). This CDR3 spans 14 amino acids. Per germline, CDR1 SGHRS and CDR2 YFSETQ. V was cut by 4 bases and J by 1 base, with 12 bases left in between. In DNA, the CDR3 is TGCGCCAGCAGCAAGAGGGTCGGGTCCTACGAGCAGTACTTC. Its protein is CASSKRVGSYEQYF.

The CDR3 sequence: CASRASGGPSGFF. The CDR3 DNA is TGTGCCAGCAGGGCTAGCGGGGGCCCGAGTGGTTTCTTC. J is TRBJ2-1 and V is TRBV12-3 or TRBV12-4; 10 nucleotides line up with TRBD2. The CDR3 spans 13 residues. The trim removed 6 bases at V and 16 bases at J, leaving 12 bases unmatched.

V is TRBV12-5 and J is TRBJ1-2; perhaps TRBD1 as D (6 bases). Trimming took 3 bases from V and 5 from J, leaving 13 bases between them. Germline loops: CDR1 LGHNT, CDR2 FRNRAP. This CDR3 is 14 amino acids long. The CDR3 protein is CASGFNRAVYGYTF. In DNA form, the CDR3 reads TGTGCTAGTGGTTTTAACAGGGCCGTTTATGGCTACACCTTC.

In this sample, this clone turned up a few times. J is TRBJ1-1 and V is TRBV5-1; D perhaps matches TRBD1 (5 bases). Germline V CDR1 and CDR2: SGHRS, YFSETQ. This CDR3 is built from 13 residues. Trimming took off 4 bases at V and 4 bases at J, with 11 bases between the two ends. CDR3 nucleotide sequence: TGCGCCAGCAGCACAGGACAAGCCACTGAAGCTTTCTTT. Residues: CASSTGQATEAFF. Based on the CDR3 plus reference TRBV5-1 and TRBJ1-1, the full variable domain is KAGVTQTPRYLIKTRGQQVTLSCSPISGHRSVSWYQQTPGQGLQFLFEYFSETQRNKGNFPGRFSGRQFSNSRSEMNVSTLELGDSALYLCASSTGQATEAFFGQGTRLTVV.

The chain joins TRBV5-1 to TRBJ1-2, with D possibly being TRBD1 (5 bases). The CDR3 contains 16 residues. Trimming removed 1 base at V and 1 base at J, with 14 bases between. Germline CDR1 SGHRS, CDR2 YFSETQ. CDR3 sequence: CASSLTDGGRNYGYTF. In DNA form, the CDR3 reads TGCGCCAGCAGCTTGACGGACGGGGGACGTAACTATGGCTACACCTTC. Full variable domain (missing parts from reference TRBV5-1 and TRBJ1-2): KAGVTQTPRYLIKTRGQQVTLSCSPISGHRSVSWYQQTPGQGLQFLFEYFSETQRNKGNFPGRFSGRQFSNSRSEMNVSTLELGDSALYLCASSLTDGGRNYGYTFGSGTRLTVV.

The chain carries TRBV19 and TRBJ1-1, with 9 nucleotides matching TRBD1. The CDR3 is 14 residues long. The germline CDR1 and CDR2 sequences are LNHDA and SQIVND (reference sequence). The V and J ends lost 8 bases and 3 bases, in that order; junction bases with no gene match: 7. CDR3 nucleotide sequence: TGTGCCAGTGGGGACAGGGAAGGGTACACTGAAGCTTTCTTT. This codes for CASGDREGYTEAFF.

V and J are TRBV29-1 and TRBJ2-7; D might be TRBD1 (6 bases). V was pared by 6 bases and J by 0 bases, with 15 bases between. This CDR3 spans 14 amino acids. Germline V gives CDR1 SQVTM, CDR2 ANQGSEA. CDR3 sequence (DNA): TGCAGCGTCAAGGGACACCCAGGCTCCTACGAGCAGTACTTC. It yields the protein CSVKGHPGSYEQYF.

This CDR3 reads CASSPGQGVIEKLFF. CDR3 coding DNA: TGTGCCAGCAGCCCCGGACAGGGGGTAATTGAAAAACTGTTTTTT. The chain carries TRBV7-8 and TRBJ1-4; 10 bases agree with TRBD1. J gave up 7 bases and V 5 bases, and 7 bases lay outside the gene matches. The CDR3 runs 15 residues. Per germline, CDR1 SGHVS and CDR2 FQNEAQ.

In this sample, this clone turned up once. The rearrangement links TRBV30 to TRBJ1-2, with 11 nucleotides matching TRBD1. This CDR3 has 15 amino acids. V gave up 1 base and J gave up 7 bases; unmatched junction bases: 8. Per germline, CDR1 GTSNPN and CDR2 SVGIG (reference sequence). The chain's CDR3 is CAWSAGGQGVSGYTF. The CDR3 DNA reads as TGTGCCTGGAGTGCCGGGGGACAGGGGGTTAGTGGCTACACCTTC.

The chain employs TRBV2 and TRBJ2-3; possibly TRBD2 for D (7 bases). The V end was cut by 3 bases, the J end by 5 bases, with 18 bases between. The CDR3 runs 16 residues. CDR1 SNHLY and CDR2 FYNNEI come from the germline V gene. DNA of the CDR3: TGTGCCAGCAGTGAGAACCGGGGGGCCTCTGTAGATACGCAGTATTTT. Protein: CASSENRGASVDTQYF.

This clone appeared a single time. The chain uses TRBV29-1 and TRBJ1-4; D gene uncertain. The germline V and J ends were trimmed by 7 bases and 0 bases, with 9 bases remaining between them. This CDR3 is built from 13 residues. The germline V gene has CDR1 SQVTM and CDR2 ANQGSEA. The CDR3 sequence: CSAYSATNEKLFF. CDR3 bases: TGCAGCGCATACAGTGCAACTAATGAAAAACTGTTTTTT. The full variable domain, its missing parts supplied by reference TRBV29-1 and TRBJ1-4, is SAVISQKPSRDICQRGTSLTIQCQVDSQVTMMFWYRQQPGQSLTLIATANQGSEATYESGFVIDKFPISRPNLTFSTLTVSNMSPEDSSIYLCSAYSATNEKLFFGSGTQLSVL.

This chain links TRBV2 with TRBJ2-7; 10 bases map to TRBD1. V lost 7 bases to trimming and J lost 6 bases; unmatched junction nucleotides: 9. CDR1 is SNHLY and CDR2 is FYNNEI in the germline V gene. The CDR3 sequence is 14 residues long. The chain's CDR3 is CASMRGTGVGEQYF. The CDR3 DNA is TGTGCCAGCATGAGGGGGACAGGGGTGGGCGAGCAGTACTTC.

The chain is built from TRBV11-2 and TRBJ2-7, with TRBD1 identical over 9 bases. The length of the CDR3 is 16 residues. V lost 1 base to trimming and J lost 3 bases; unmatched junction nucleotides: 7. Germline lookup yields CDR1 SGHAT and CDR2 FQNNGV. CDR3 sequence (DNA): TGTGCCAGCAGCTTAGGGGGACCGGGACAGGGCTACGAGCAGTACTTC. It is translated as CASSLGGPGQGYEQYF.

This chain joins TRBV7-3 and TRBJ2-2; TRBD1 matches 8 bases. The CDR3 contains 16 residues. The germline V gene has CDR1 SGHTA and CDR2 FQGTGA. Losses at the gene ends were 3 bases for V and 6 bases for J; bases not matched to a gene: 9. The CDR3 DNA follows: TGTGCCAGCAGCTTCACCCCAGGGGGCTTCGCCGGGGAGCTGTTTTTT. Protein sequence: CASSFTPGGFAGELFF.

The chain recombines TRBV6-5 with TRBJ1-1, with D unresolved. The CDR3 has 14 amino acids. CDR1 and CDR2 (germline): MNHEY, SVGAGI. Trimming left V 0 bases short and J 5 bases short, with 10 bases between. CDR3 loop: CASSYSAGRTEAFF. The CDR3 bases are TGTGCCAGCAGTTACTCAGCGGGGAGGACTGAAGCTTTCTTT.

The chain links TRBV6-5 to TRBJ1-2; D perhaps matches TRBD1 (6 bases). V was shortened by 0 bases and J by 5 bases, with 16 bases between the two germline ends. Germline V gene data show CDR1 as MNHEY and CDR2 as SVGAGI. The CDR3 loop spans 16 amino acids. DNA for the CDR3: TGTGCCAGCAGTTACTCCCAACTAGGACAGCGATATGGCTACACCTTC. Translated, it gives CASSYSQLGQRYGYTF.

J is TRBJ1-5 and V is TRBV7-9; D gene uncertain. Looked up from germline, CDR1 is SEHNR and CDR2 is FQNEAQ (reference sequence). This CDR3 spans 14 amino acids. Trimming cost V 2 bases and J 1 base, with 6 bases left between them. The CDR3 DNA reads as TGTGCCAGCAGCTTATCTTCGAGCAATCAGCCCCAGCATTTT. Protein product: CASSLSSSNQPQHF.